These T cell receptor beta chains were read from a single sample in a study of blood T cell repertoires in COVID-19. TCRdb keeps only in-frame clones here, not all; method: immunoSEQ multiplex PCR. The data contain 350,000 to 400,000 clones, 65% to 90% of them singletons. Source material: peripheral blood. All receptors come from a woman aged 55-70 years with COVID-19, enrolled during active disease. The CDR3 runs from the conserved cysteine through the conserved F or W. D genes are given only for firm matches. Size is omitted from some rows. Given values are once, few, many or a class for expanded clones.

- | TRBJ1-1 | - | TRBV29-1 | CSVRRLMNTEAFF | TGCAGCGTTCGGAGACTTATGAACACTGAAGCTTTCTTT
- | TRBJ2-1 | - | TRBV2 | CASSDRGLSSYNEQFF | TGTGCCAGCAGTGATAGAGGATTGAGCTCCTACAATGAGCAGTTCTTC
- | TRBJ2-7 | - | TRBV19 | CASSRDGVTYEQYF | TGTGCCAGTAGCCGCGACGGGGTAACCTACGAGCAGTACTTC
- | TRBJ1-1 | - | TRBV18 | CASSPRGGRNTEAFF | TGTGCCAGCTCACCACGCGGGGGCCGTAACACTGAAGCTTTCTTT
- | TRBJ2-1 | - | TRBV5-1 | CASRRGEVASYNEQFF | TGCGCCAGCAGGCGCGGGGAGGTGGCCTCCTACAATGAGCAGTTCTTC
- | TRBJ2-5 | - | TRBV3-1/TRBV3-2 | CASSQDARVRETQYF | TGTGCCAGCAGCCAAGATGCGAGGGTCCGAGAGACCCAGTACTTC
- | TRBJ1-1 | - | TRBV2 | CATLRGGETEAFF | TGTGCCACTCTACGGGGGGGTGAGACTGAAGCTTTCTTT
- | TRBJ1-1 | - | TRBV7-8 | CASSISDSPNTEAFF | TGTGCCAGCAGCATATCCGACAGCCCGAACACTGAAGCTTTCTTT
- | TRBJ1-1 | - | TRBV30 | CAWSLDLRGTRNAFF | TGTGCCTGGAGTCTTGATTTACGCGGGACCAGGAACGCTTTCTTT
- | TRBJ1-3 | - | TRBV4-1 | CASSQVDIGSGNTIYF | TGCGCCAGCAGCCAAGTAGACATAGGCTCTGGAAACACCATATATTTT
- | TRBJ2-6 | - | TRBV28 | CASSLIWGAGANVLTF | TGTGCCAGCAGTTTAATCTGGGGGGCTGGGGCCAACGTCCTGACTTTC
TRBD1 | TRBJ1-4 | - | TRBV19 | CASKTGTTTNEKLFF | TGTGCCAGTAAGACAGGGACGACAACTAATGAAAAACTGTTTTTT
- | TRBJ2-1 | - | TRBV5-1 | CASSRASVSEQFF | TGCGCCAGCAGTCGGGCTAGCGTGAGTGAGCAGTTCTTC
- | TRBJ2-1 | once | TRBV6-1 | CASSEFRDTKGNEQFF | TGTGCCAGCAGTGAATTCCGGGACACTAAAGGCAATGAGCAGTTCTTC
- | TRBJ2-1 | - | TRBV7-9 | CASSLVLYNEQFF | TGTGCCAGCAGCTTAGTTCTTTACAATGAGCAGTTCTTC
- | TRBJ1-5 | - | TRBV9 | CASSRGGGTNQPQHF | TGTGCCAGCAGCCGCGGGGGAGGGACCAATCAGCCCCAGCATTTT
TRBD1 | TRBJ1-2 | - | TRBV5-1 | CASSPPPGRGTRINYGYTF | TGCGCCAGCAGCCCACCCCCAGGCAGGGGGACCAGAATTAACTATGGCTACACCTTC
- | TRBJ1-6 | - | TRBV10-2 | CASSEQGMWPGSPLHF | TGCGCCAGCAGTGAACAGGGTATGTGGCCGGGGTCACCCCTCCACTTT
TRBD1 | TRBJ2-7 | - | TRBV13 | CASRPSGTGQYEQYF | TGTGCCAGCAGACCCAGTGGGACAGGGCAATACGAGCAGTACTTC
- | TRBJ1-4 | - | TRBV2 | CASRIGDGGNEKLFF | TGTGCCAGCAGGATAGGAGATGGGGGCAATGAAAAACTGTTTTTT
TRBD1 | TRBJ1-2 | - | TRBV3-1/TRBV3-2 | CASSQTGQPAGGYTF | TGTGCCAGCAGCCAAACGGGACAGCCCGCGGGCGGCTACACCTTC
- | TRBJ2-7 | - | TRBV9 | CASSPHQVAYEQYF | TGTGCCAGCAGCCCCCATCAGGTAGCCTACGAGCAGTACTTC
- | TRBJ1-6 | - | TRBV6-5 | CASSYGADNSPLHF | TGTGCCAGCAGTTACGGGGCAGATAATTCACCCCTCCACTTT
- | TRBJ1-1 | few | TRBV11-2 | CASSLDRVAVTEAFF | TGTGCCAGCAGCTTAGACAGGGTGGCGGTAACTGAAGCTTTCTTT
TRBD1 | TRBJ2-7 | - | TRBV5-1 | CASSSQGQGDEQYF | TGCGCCAGCAGTTCCCAGGGACAGGGAGACGAGCAGTACTTC
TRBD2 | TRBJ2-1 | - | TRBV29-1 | CSTRTSQLEQFF | TGCAGCACCAGGACTAGCCAGCTTGAGCAGTTCTTC
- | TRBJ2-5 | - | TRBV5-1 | CASSLEGAQETQYF | TGCGCCAGCAGCTTGGAAGGGGCGCAAGAGACCCAGTACTTC
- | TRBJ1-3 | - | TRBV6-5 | CASSYRVSHSGNTIYF | TGTGCCAGCAGTTACCGGGTATCCCACTCTGGAAACACCATATATTTT
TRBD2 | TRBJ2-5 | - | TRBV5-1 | CASSLAGVGSETQYF | TGCGCCAGCAGCTTAGCGGGGGTAGGGTCCGAGACCCAGTACTTC
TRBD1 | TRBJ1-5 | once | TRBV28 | CASSFRNWRDRVGQPQHF | TGTGCCAGCAGTTTCCGTAATTGGAGGGACAGGGTGGGACAGCCCCAGCATTTT
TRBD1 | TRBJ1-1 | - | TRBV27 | CASSFLGQGVTEAFF | TGTGCCAGCAGTTTCCTAGGACAGGGGGTGACTGAAGCTTTCTTT
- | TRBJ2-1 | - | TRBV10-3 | CAISDARGGSYNEQFF | TGTGCCATCAGTGACGCTCGAGGGGGCTCCTACAATGAGCAGTTCTTC
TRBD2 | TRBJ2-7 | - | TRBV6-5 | CASSQGLAGEQYF | TGTGCCAGCAGTCAGGGACTAGCGGGGGAGCAGTACTTC
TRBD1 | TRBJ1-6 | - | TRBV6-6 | CASWGQSYSPLHF | TGTGCCAGCTGGGGACAGAGTTATTCACCCCTCCACTTT
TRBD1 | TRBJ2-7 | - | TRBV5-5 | CASSQGTGGYEQYF | TGTGCCAGCAGCCAGGGGACAGGGGGCTACGAGCAGTACTTC
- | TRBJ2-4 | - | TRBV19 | CASSIDLAKNIQYF | TGTGCCAGTAGTATAGACTTAGCCAAAAACATTCAGTACTTC
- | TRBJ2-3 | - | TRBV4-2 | CASSRDSRTDTQYF | TGTGCCAGCTCCCGGGACTCGCGCACAGATACGCAGTATTTT
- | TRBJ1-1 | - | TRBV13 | CASSLGRGTEAFF | TGTGCCAGCAGCTTAGGCCGCGGGACTGAAGCTTTCTTT
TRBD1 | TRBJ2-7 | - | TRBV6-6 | CASSYEAGGGNEQYF | TGTGCCAGCAGTTACGAGGCAGGGGGTGGAAACGAGCAGTACTTC
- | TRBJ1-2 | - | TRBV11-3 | CASSLDTGGYGYTF | TGTGCCAGCAGCTTAGATACCGGCGGCTATGGCTACACCTTC
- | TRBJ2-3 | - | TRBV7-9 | CASSLVPLVTDTQYF | TGTGCCAGCAGCTTAGTGCCACTAGTGACAGATACGCAGTATTTT
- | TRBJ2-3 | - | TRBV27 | CASSLRHVPGTHRGDTQYF | TGTGCCAGCAGTTTACGTCACGTACCCGGGACACACCGAGGGGATACGCAGTATTTT
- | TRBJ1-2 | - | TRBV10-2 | CASTDSANYGYTF | TGCGCCAGCACCGACAGTGCTAACTATGGCTACACCTTC
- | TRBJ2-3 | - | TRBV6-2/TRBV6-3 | CASSHDWGGRTDTQYF | TGTGCCAGCAGTCACGATTGGGGGGGCCGCACAGATACGCAGTATTTT
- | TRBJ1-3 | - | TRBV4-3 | CASSQDLRQFSGNTIYF | TGCGCCAGCAGCCAAGATCTCAGACAGTTCTCTGGAAACACCATATATTTT
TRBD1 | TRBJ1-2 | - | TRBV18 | CASSSTGGAVVRYGYTF | TGTGCCAGCTCATCTACAGGGGGCGCGGTCGTTCGCTATGGCTACACCTTC
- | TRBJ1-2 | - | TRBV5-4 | CASRASVLSYGYTF | TGTGCCAGCAGAGCGAGCGTGCTCTCCTATGGCTACACCTTC
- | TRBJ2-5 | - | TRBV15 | CATRERGAETQYF | TGTGCCACCAGGGAAAGGGGTGCGGAGACCCAGTACTTC
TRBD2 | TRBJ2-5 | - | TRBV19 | CASTTGLAGAETQYF | TGTGCCAGTACTACGGGACTAGCGGGGGCAGAGACCCAGTACTTC
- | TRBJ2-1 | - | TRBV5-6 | CASSGVRDSYNEQFF | TGTGCCAGCAGCGGCGTGCGGGACTCTTACAATGAGCAGTTCTTC
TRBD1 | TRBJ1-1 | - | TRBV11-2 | CASSPTDGTGREAFF | TGTGCCAGCAGCCCGACGGACGGGACAGGGAGGGAAGCTTTCTTT
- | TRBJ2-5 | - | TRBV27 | CASSSLAGEETQYF | TGTGCCAGCAGTTCACTAGCTGGGGAGGAGACCCAGTACTTC
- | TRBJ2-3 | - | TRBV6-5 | CASRSEGLRTDTQYF | TGTGCCAGCAGGTCGGAGGGGTTAAGAACAGATACGCAGTATTTT
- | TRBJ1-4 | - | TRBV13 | CASSLRSGPAGEKLFF | TGTGCCAGCAGCTTAAGGAGCGGGCCGGCTGGGGAAAAACTGTTTTTT
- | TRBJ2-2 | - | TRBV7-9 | CASSLDFAGELFF | TGTGCCAGCAGCTTAGATTTCGCCGGGGAGCTGTTTTTT
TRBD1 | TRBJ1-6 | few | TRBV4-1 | CASSHRGSPLHF | TGCGCCAGCAGCCACAGGGGGTCACCCCTCCACTTT
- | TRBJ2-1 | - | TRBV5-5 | CASSLDWSSYNEQFF | TGTGCCAGCAGCTTGGACTGGAGCTCCTACAATGAGCAGTTCTTC